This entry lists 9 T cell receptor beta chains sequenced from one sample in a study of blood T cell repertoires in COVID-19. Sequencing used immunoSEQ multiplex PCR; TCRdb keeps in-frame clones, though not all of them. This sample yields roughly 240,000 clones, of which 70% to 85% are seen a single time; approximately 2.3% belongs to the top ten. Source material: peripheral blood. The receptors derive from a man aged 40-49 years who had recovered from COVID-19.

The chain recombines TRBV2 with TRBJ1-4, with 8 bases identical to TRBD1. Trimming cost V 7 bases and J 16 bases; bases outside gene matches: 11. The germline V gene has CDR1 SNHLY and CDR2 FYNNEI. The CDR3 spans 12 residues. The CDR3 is CASKSLGDRTFF. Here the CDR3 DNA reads TGTGCCAGCAAAAGTTTAGGGGACAGGACGTTTTTT.

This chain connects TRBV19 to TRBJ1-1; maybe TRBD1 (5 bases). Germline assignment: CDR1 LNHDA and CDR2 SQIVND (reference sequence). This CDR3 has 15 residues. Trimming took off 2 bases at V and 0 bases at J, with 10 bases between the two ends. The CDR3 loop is CASSITRGVNTEAFF. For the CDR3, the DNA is TGTGCCAGTAGTATAACTCGGGGGGTGAACACTGAAGCTTTCTTT.

As DNA, the CDR3 is TGTGCTAGTGGTTCCGACTCATTTGATACGCAGTATTTT. Its translation is CASGSDSFDTQYF. The V and J genes are TRBV12-5 and TRBJ2-3; D gene unclear. The CDR3 is 13 residues long. Trimming took 4 bases from V and 6 from J, leaving 11 bases between them. Per germline, CDR1 LGHNT and CDR2 FRNRAP.

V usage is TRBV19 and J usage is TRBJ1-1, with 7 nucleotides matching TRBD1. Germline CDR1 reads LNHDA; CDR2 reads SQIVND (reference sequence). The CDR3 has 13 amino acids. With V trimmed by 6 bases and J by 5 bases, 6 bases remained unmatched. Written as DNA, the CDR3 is TGTGCCAGTAGCCCGACAGGGCTGACTGAAGCTTTCTTT. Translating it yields CASSPTGLTEAFF.

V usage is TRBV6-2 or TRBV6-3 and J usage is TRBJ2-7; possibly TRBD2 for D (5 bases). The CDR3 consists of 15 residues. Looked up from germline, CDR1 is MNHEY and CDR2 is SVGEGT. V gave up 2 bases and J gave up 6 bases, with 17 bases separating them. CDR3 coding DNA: TGTGCCAGCAGTTACCTCCAACGGGATCTCGGCGAGCAGTACTTC. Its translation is CASSYLQRDLGEQYF.

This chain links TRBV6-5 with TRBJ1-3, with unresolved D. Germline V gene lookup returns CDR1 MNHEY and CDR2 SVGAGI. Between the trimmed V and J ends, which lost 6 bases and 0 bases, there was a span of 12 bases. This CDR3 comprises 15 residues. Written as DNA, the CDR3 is TGTGCCAGCAGCCGTCAGAATCCCTCTGGAAACACCATATATTTT. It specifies CASSRQNPSGNTIYF.

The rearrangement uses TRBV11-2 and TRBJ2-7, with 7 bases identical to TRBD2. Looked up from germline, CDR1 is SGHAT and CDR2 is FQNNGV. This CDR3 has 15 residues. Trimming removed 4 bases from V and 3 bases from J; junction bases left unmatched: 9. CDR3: CASSYPQAGVYEQYF. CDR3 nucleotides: TGTGCCAGCAGCTACCCCCAGGCGGGAGTCTACGAGCAGTACTTC.

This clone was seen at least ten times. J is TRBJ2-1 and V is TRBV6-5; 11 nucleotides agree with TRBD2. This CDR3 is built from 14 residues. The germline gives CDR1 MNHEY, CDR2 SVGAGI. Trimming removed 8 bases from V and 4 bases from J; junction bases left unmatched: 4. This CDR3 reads CASGTSGTYNEQFF. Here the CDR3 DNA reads TGTGCCAGCGGGACTAGCGGTACTTACAATGAGCAGTTCTTC.

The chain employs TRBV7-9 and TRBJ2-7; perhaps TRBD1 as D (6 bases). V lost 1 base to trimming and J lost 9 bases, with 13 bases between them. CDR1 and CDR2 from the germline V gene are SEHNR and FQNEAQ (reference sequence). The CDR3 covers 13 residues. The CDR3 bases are TGTGCCAGCAGCTTAGAGGCGACAGGCCGGCAGTACTTC. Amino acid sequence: CASSLEATGRQYF.